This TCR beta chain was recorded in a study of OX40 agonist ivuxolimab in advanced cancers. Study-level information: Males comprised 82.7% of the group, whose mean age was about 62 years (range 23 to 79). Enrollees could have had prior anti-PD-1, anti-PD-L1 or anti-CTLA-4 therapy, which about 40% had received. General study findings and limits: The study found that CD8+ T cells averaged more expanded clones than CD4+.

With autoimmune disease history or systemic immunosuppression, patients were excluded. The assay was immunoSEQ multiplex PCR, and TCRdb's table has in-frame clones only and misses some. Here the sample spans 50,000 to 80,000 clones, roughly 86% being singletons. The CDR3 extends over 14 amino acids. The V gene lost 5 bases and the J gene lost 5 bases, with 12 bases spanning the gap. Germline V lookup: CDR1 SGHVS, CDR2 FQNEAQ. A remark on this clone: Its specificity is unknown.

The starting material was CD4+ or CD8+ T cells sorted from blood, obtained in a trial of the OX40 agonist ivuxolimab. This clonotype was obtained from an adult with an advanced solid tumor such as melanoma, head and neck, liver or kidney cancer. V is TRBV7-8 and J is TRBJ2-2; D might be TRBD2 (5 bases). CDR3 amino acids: CASSLHGETGELFF. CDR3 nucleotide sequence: TGTGCCAGCAGCCTACACGGGGAAACCGGGGAGCTGTTTTTT. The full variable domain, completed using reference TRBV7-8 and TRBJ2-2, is GAGVSQSPRYKVAKRGQDVALRCDPISGHVSLFWYQQALGQGPEFLTYFQNEAQLDKSGLPSDRFFAERPEGSVSTLKIQRTQQEDSAVYLCASSLHGETGELFFGEGSRLTVL.